These 20 T cell receptor beta chains came from one sample sequenced in a study of beta chain features in type 1 diabetes. Since all of the isolated RNA was reverse transcribed, expressed TCRB transcripts were what got sequenced. Sequenced by immunoSEQ multiplex PCR; TCRdb stores in-frame clones only, minus some. The sample lists under 950,000 clones; 15% to 20% were seen once. The sample taken for sequencing was naive CD4+ T cells from blood. The receptors stem from a woman under 30 in good health.

This clone was seen more than once but under ten times. The chain has TRBV7-4 and TRBJ2-7; no clear D. The V end lost 3 bases, the J end lost 3 bases, and 15 bases lay between the germline ends. Germline-derived CDR1 and CDR2 are SGHVT and SQSDAQ. The CDR3 contains 15 residues. The CDR3 here is CASSFLQTGCYEQYF. The CDR3 DNA reads as TGTGCCAGCAGCTTTCTACAGACTGGGTGCTACGAGCAGTACTTC.

V gene TRBV4-1 combines with J gene TRBJ2-7; D uncertain. The CDR3 extends over 15 amino acids. The ends were cut back, 4 bases at V and 0 bases at J, with 13 bases in the middle. Germline V lookup: CDR1 MGHRA, CDR2 YSYEKL. In DNA form, the CDR3 reads TGCGCCAGCAGCCTTGGCCAGGCAAGCTCCTACGAGCAGTACTTC. Its protein product is CASSLGQASSYEQYF.

The sample holds a few counts of this clone. The chain is built from TRBV4-3 and TRBJ1-4; D is undetermined. This CDR3 comprises 16 residues. V was pared by 1 base and J by 5 bases, with 14 bases between. The V gene's germline CDR1 is LGHNA and CDR2 YSLEER. The CDR3 reads CASSQVYSRGNEKLFF. The DNA for the CDR3 is TGCGCCAGCAGCCAAGTATACTCCCGTGGAAATGAAAAACTGTTTTTT.

The genes are TRBV5-1 and TRBJ2-3, with D perhaps TRBD2 (5 bases). V was shortened by 0 bases and J by 0 bases, with 11 bases between the two germline ends. Germline CDR1 and CDR2: SGHRS and YFSETQ. This CDR3 contains 16 residues. This CDR3 reads CASSLDPGTSTDTQYF. The CDR3 DNA follows: TGCGCCAGCAGCTTGGATCCGGGAACTAGCACAGATACGCAGTATTTT. Complete variable domain (other parts from reference TRBV5-1 and TRBJ2-3): KAGVTQTPRYLIKTRGQQVTLSCSPISGHRSVSWYQQTPGQGLQFLFEYFSETQRNKGNFPGRFSGRQFSNSRSEMNVSTLELGDSALYLCASSLDPGTSTDTQYFGPGTRLTVL.

V usage is TRBV5-1 and J usage is TRBJ2-1; TRBD2 aligns across 8 bases. This CDR3 is built from 15 residues. From germline, CDR1 is SGHRS and CDR2 YFSETQ. After removal of 4 bases from V and 5 bases from J, the junction contained 8 bases not matched to a gene. The CDR3 coding sequence is TGCGCCAGCAGCCAAGGGACTAGAACACACAATGAGCAGTTCTTC. As protein: CASSQGTRTHNEQFF.

A note on this clone: Different DNA sequences within this sample yield the same CDR3. This chain connects TRBV18 to TRBJ2-7; D ambiguous. The CDR3 is 13 residues long. Germline V gene sequence: CDR1 KGHSH, CDR2 LQKENI. Trimming shortened V by 2 bases and J by 2 bases, and 7 bases separated the two germline ends. CDR3 nucleotides: TGTGCCAGCTCACCATCCAGAACCTACGAGCAGTACTTC. Protein sequence: CASSPSRTYEQYF.

This clone has a handful of counts. The chain couples TRBV19 to TRBJ1-2; D is unresolved. CDR1 and CDR2 from the germline V gene are LNHDA and SQIVND (reference sequence). This CDR3 has 15 amino acids. Trimming took off 11 bases at V and 5 bases at J, with 24 bases between the two ends. CDR3 DNA: TGTGCCTCTAAGCCCGGCAGCACACACCCGTATGGCTACACCTTC. Its protein is CASKPGSTHPYGYTF.

This clone was picked up a small number of times. The chain combines TRBV7-6 with TRBJ2-1; D may be TRBD1 or TRBD2 (5 bases each). Germline V CDR1 and CDR2: SGHVS, FNYEAQ. The CDR3 totals 17 residues. Trimming cost V 4 bases and J 0 bases, with 16 bases left between them. CDR3 amino acids: CASSSRDGPSSYNEQFF. CDR3 nucleotide sequence: TGTGCCAGCAGCTCCCGGGACGGACCAAGCTCCTACAATGAGCAGTTCTTC.

V is TRBV14 and J is TRBJ1-2; D not certain. Germline loops: CDR1 SGHDN, CDR2 FVKESK. This CDR3 region has 13 residues. Trimming stripped 4 bases from V and 3 bases from J, with 9 bases between. CDR3 DNA sequence: TGTGCCAGCAGCCCCGCCCGCCACTATGGCTACACCTTC. This encodes CASSPARHYGYTF. Variable domain in full (rest from reference TRBV14 and TRBJ1-2): EAGVTQFPSHSVIEKGQTVTLRCDPISGHDNLYWYRRVMGKEIKFLLHFVKESKQDESGMPNNRFLAERTGGTYSTLKVQPAELEDSGVYFCASSPARHYGYTFGSGTRLTVV.

This rearrangement joins TRBV10-3 to TRBJ2-3; D possibly corresponds to TRBD1 (6 bases). CDR3 length: 13 amino acids. Trimming cost V 10 bases and J 4 bases, with 15 bases left between them. The V gene's germline CDR1 is ENHRY and CDR2 SYGVKD. CDR3 DNA sequence: TGTGCCACAAACAGGGTGCGCGCAGATACGCAGTATTTT. Translated, it gives CATNRVRADTQYF.

This rearrangement joins TRBV11-3 to TRBJ2-2; D tentatively reads TRBD1 or TRBD2 (5 bases each). Trimming left V 4 bases short and J 0 bases short, with 15 bases between. From germline, CDR1 is SGHNT and CDR2 YENEEA. This CDR3 has 17 amino acids. CDR3 region: CASSSRRGHANTGELFF. CDR3 DNA: TGTGCCAGCAGCTCCCGACGGGGCCACGCGAACACCGGGGAGCTGTTTTTT.

This clone was counted between two and nine times. This chain joins TRBV28 and TRBJ1-1; TRBD1 aligns across 7 bases. CDR3 length: 16 amino acids. The ends lost 3 bases at V and 5 bases at J; junction bases unmatched: 12. CDR1 is MDHEN and CDR2 is SYDVKM in the germline V gene. This CDR3 reads CASSFGGTVTWTEAFF. The DNA for the CDR3 is TGTGCCAGCAGTTTCGGGGGGACAGTGACTTGGACTGAAGCTTTCTTT.

V is TRBV2 and J is TRBJ1-2; D remains unclear. The CDR3 sequence is 16 residues long. The germline CDR1 and CDR2 sequences are SNHLY and FYNNEI. V was cut by 3 bases and J by 4 bases, with 18 bases left in between. The CDR3: CASSDFGVGRVYGYTF. CDR3 sequence (DNA): TGTGCCAGCAGTGATTTCGGGGTTGGGAGAGTCTATGGCTACACCTTC. Variable domain in full (rest from reference TRBV2 and TRBJ1-2): EPEVTQTPSHQVTQMGQEVILRCVPISNHLYFYWYRQILGQKVEFLVSFYNNEISEKSEIFDDQFSVERPDGSNFTLKIRSTKLEDSAMYFCASSDFGVGRVYGYTFGSGTRLTVV.

Only a few counts were recorded for this clone. V gene TRBV4-2 combines with J gene TRBJ2-7; 10 nucleotides match TRBD2. With V trimmed by 0 bases and J by 7 bases, 6 bases remained unmatched. Germline-derived CDR1 and CDR2 are LGHNA and YNFKEQ. This CDR3 is built from 15 residues. The CDR3 nucleotides read TGTGCCAGCAGCCAAGAAAGCGGGAGGGCGCAGGAGCAGTACTTC. Protein product: CASSQESGRAQEQYF.

The chain employs TRBV7-2 and TRBJ1-2; possible D gene TRBD1, 6 bases. The CDR3 runs to 16 residues. The ends were cut back, 3 bases at V and 4 bases at J, with 18 bases in the middle. The germline gives CDR1 SGHTA, CDR2 FQGNSA. CDR3 sequence reads: CASSFLLPGQGYGYTF. The CDR3 coding sequence is TGTGCCAGCAGCTTTCTTCTACCGGGACAAGGCTATGGCTACACCTTC.

This clone was observed a handful of times. In the same sample, other DNA sequences code for this CDR3. The chain recombines TRBV18 with TRBJ2-7; no reliable D call. The V end lost 4 bases, the J end lost 1 base, and 2 bases lay between the germline ends. CDR3 size: 11 residues. Germline values: CDR1 KGHSH, CDR2 LQKENI. CDR3 sequence (DNA): TGTGCCAGCTCACAGTCCTACGAGCAGTACTTC. Translation: CASSQSYEQYF.

The CDR3 nucleotides are TGTGCCACCAGCAGAGATCTCAGAGTTCGGAACAATGAGCAGTTCTTC. This sequence encodes CATSRDLRVRNNEQFF. This chain joins TRBV15 and TRBJ2-1; D gene unclear. The CDR3 has 16 amino acids. The V gene's germline CDR1 is LNHNV and CDR2 YYDKDF (reference sequence). The V end lost 0 bases, the J end lost 5 bases, and 14 bases lay between the germline ends. Combining the CDR3 with reference TRBV15 and TRBJ2-1 gives the whole variable domain DAMVIQNPRYQVTQFGKPVTLSCSQTLNHNVMYWYQQKSSQAPKLLFHYYDKDFNNEADTPDNFQSRRPNTSFCFLDIRSPGLGDTAMYLCATSRDLRVRNNEQFFGPGTRLTVL.

This clone was counted a few times. The chain employs TRBV6-5 and TRBJ2-1, with 7 bases matching TRBD2. The CDR3 covers 15 residues. Germline V lookup: CDR1 MNHEY, CDR2 SVGAGI. Germline trimming cut 7 bases from V and 6 bases from J; bases unmatched to any gene: 12. CDR3 in amino acids: CASKALWPSGNEQFF. The CDR3 bases are TGTGCCAGCAAGGCCCTCTGGCCTAGCGGCAATGAGCAGTTCTTC.

The chain links TRBV5-5 to TRBJ1-2; 10 bases fit TRBD1. There are 15 residues in the CDR3. J lost 4 bases, V lost 4 bases, and 7 bases had no gene match. Germline V lookup: CDR1 SGHKS, CDR2 YYEKEE (reference sequence). The CDR3 DNA is TGTGCCAGCAGCAGCCCCGGGACAGGGGTCTATGGCTACACCTTC. This encodes CASSSPGTGVYGYTF.

The chain joins TRBV4-3 to TRBJ2-7; D might be TRBD1 (5 bases). This CDR3 has 14 amino acids. CDR1 and CDR2 (germline): LGHNA, YSLEER. V was trimmed by 2 bases and J by 2 bases, leaving 10 bases between them. The CDR3 loop is CASSQSLGPYEQYF. The CDR3 DNA reads as TGCGCCAGCAGCCAAAGCCTGGGGCCCTACGAGCAGTACTTC.